The T cell receptor (beta chain) described here comes from a study of shared clonotypes between healthy human individuals. Study results and caveats: Sampling covered nothing but blood. Tissue TCR repertoires likely differ from those found in blood.

Notes on this clone: Its antigen remains unknown.

Around 290 ng DNA, roughly 28,000 T cell genomes, went into unsorted PBMC replicate PCRs. The authors' processing: Junction-only immunoSEQ data arrived without quality scores, meaning filtering differed. Repertoires were generated with immunoSEQ multiplex PCR, while TCRdb's copy carries only in-frame clones and drops some. The D gene and trimming were derived from the DNA, and the V and J assignments and clone size from that table. The data hold around 530,000 clones, with 70% to 80% observed a single time. Specimen: PBMCs. The sequence was collected from a woman in her thirties or forties in good health. Some clones in this sample may be carry-over from other donors' samples.

CDR3 nucleotides: TGTGCCAGCAGCAACAACAGGGGGAATGGCTACACCTTC. It is translated as CASSNNRGNGYTF. The J gene is TRBJ1-2, the V gene TRBV27, with 8 bases matching TRBD1. Unmatched junction bases numbered 6, after V lost 6 bases and J lost 6 bases. The germline gives CDR1 MNHEY, CDR2 SMNVEV (reference sequence). The CDR3 sequence is 13 residues long.